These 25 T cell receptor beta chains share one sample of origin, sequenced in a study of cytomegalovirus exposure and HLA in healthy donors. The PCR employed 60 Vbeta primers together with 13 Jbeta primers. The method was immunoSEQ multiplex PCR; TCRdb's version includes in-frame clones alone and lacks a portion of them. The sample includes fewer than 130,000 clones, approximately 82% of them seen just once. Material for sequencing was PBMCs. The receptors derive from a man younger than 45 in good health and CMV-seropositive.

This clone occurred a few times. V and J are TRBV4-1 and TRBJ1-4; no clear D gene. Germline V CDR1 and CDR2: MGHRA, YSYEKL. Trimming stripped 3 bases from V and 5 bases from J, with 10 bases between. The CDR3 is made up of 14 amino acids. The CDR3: CASSHQAGNEKLFF. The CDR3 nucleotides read TGCGCCAGCAGCCACCAGGCAGGAAATGAAAAACTGTTTTTT.

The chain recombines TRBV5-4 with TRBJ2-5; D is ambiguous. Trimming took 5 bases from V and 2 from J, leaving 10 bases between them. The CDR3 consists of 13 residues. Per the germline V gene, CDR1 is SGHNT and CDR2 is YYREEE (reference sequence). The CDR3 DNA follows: TGTGCCAGCAGACCCGAGAAGCAAGAGACCCAGTACTTC. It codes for CASRPEKQETQYF.

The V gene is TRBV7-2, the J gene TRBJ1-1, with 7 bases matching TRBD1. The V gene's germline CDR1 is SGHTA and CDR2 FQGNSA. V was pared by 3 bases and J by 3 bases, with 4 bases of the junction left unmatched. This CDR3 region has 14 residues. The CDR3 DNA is TGTGCCAGCAGCTTCGACAGGGCGGACACTGAAGCTTTCTTT. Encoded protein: CASSFDRADTEAFF.

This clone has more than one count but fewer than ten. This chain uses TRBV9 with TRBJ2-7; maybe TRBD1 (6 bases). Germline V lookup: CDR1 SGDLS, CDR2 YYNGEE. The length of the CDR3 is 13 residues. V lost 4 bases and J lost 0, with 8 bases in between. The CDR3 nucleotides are TGTGCCAGCAGCCGGACAGACTCCTACGAGCAGTACTTC. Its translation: CASSRTDSYEQYF.

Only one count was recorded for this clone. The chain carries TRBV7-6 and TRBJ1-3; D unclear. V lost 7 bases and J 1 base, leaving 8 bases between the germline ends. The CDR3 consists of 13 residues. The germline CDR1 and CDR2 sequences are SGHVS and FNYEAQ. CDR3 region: CASTPNSGNTIYF. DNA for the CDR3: TGTGCCAGCACCCCTAATTCTGGAAACACCATATATTTT.

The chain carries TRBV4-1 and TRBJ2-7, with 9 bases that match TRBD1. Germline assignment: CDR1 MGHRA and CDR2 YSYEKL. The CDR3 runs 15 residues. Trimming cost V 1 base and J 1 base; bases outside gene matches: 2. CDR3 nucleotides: TGCGCCAGCAGCCAAGGGACAGGGGTTTCCTACGAGCAGTACTTC. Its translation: CASSQGTGVSYEQYF.

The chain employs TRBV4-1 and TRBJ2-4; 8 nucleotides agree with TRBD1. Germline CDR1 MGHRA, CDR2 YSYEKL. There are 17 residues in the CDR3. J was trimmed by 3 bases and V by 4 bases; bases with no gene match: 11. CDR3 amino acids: CASSPGSATGVKNIQYF. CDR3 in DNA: TGCGCCAGCAGCCCCGGTTCGGCGACAGGGGTCAAAAACATTCAGTACTTC.

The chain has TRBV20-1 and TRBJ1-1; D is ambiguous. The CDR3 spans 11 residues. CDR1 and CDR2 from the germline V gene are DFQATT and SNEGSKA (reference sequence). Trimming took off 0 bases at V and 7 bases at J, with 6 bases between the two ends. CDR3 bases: TGCAGTGCTAGAGAGTCGGTTGAAGCTTTCTTT. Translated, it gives CSARESVEAFF.

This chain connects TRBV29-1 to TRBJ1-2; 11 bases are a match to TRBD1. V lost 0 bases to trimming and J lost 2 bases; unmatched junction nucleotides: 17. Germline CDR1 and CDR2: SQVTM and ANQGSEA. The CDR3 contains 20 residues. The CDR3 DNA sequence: TGCAGCGTTGAAGATGGGGGGGCCATGGGGACAGGGGGAGCGAACTATGGCTACACCTTC. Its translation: CSVEDGGAMGTGGANYGYTF.

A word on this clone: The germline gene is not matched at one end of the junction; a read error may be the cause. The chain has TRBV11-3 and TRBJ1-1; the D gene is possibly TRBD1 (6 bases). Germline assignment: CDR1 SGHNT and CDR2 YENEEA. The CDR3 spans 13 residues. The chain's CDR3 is CASNLGGGTEAFF. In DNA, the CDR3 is TGTGCCAGCAACTTAGGGGGGGGAACTGAAGCTTTCTTT.

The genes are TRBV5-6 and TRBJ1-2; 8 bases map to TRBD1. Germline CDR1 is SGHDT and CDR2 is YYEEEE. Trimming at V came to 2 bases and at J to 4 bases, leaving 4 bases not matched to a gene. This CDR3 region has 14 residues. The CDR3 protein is CASSFGQGSYGYTF. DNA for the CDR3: TGTGCCAGCAGCTTTGGACAGGGATCCTATGGCTACACCTTC.

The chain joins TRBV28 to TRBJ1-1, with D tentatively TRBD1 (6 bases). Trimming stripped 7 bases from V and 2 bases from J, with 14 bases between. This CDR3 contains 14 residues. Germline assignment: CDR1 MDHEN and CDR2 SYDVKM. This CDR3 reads CASTSGGRNTEAFF. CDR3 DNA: TGTGCCAGCACCTCGGGGGGCCGTAACACTGAAGCTTTCTTT.

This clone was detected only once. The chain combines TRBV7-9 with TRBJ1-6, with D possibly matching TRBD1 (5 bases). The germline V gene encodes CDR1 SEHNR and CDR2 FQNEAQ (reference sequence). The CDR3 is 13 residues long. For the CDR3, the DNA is TGTGGTTGGAGGGGTTCCTATAATTCACCCCTCCACTTT. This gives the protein CGWRGSYNSPLHF.

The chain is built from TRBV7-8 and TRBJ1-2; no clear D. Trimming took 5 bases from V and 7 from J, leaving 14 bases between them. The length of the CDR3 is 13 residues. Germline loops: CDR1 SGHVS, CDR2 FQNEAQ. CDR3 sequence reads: CASSPPRAGGYTF. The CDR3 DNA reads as TGTGCCAGCAGCCCGCCCCGTGCGGGTGGCTACACCTTC.

The CDR3 protein is CASSWRQGARETQYF. The CDR3 DNA reads as TGTGCCAGCAGCTGGAGACAGGGGGCGCGGGAGACCCAGTACTTC. V usage is TRBV5-4 and J usage is TRBJ2-5; 10 positions agree with TRBD1. Unmatched junction bases numbered 7, after V lost 3 bases and J lost 5 bases. CDR3 length equals 15 residues. Germline V gene lookup returns CDR1 SGHNT and CDR2 YYREEE (reference sequence).

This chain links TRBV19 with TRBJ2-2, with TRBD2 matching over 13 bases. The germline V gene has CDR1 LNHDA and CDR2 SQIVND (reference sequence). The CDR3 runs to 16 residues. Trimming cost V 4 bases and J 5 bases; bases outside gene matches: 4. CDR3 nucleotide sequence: TGTGCCAGTAGTACTACTAGCGGGGGGGTAACCGGGGAGCTGTTTTTT. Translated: CASSTTSGGVTGELFF.

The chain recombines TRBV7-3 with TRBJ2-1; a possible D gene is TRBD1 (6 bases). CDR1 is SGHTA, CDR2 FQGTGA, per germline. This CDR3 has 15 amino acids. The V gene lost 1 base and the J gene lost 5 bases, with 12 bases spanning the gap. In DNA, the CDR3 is TGTGCCAGCAGCTTAAGGTCAGGGGTCAACAATGAGCAGTTCTTC. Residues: CASSLRSGVNNEQFF.

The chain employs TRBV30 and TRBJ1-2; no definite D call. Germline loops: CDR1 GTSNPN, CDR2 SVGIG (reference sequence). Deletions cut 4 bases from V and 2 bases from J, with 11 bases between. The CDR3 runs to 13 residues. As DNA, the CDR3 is TGTGCCTGGACCGAGGGAATGAACTATGGCTACACCTTC. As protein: CAWTEGMNYGYTF.

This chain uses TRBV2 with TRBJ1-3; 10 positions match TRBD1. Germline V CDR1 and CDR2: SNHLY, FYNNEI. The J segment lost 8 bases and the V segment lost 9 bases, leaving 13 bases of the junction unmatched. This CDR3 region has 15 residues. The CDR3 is CASIPGQGRGDTIYF. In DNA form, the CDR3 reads TGTGCCAGTATTCCGGGACAGGGGCGTGGGGACACCATATATTTT.

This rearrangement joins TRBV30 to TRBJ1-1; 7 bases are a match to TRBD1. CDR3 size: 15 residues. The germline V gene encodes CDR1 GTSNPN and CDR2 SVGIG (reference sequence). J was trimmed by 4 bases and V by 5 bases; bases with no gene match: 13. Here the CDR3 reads CAWLRPGQRITEAFF. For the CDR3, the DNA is TGTGCCTGGCTGCGCCCGGGACAGCGTATCACTGAAGCTTTCTTT.

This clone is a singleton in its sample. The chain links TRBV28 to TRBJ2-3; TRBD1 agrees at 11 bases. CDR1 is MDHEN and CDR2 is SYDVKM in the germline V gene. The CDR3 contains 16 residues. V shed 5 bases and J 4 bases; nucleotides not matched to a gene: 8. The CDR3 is CASSERTGGFSDTQYF. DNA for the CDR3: TGTGCCAGCAGTGAGAGGACAGGGGGCTTCTCAGATACGCAGTATTTT.

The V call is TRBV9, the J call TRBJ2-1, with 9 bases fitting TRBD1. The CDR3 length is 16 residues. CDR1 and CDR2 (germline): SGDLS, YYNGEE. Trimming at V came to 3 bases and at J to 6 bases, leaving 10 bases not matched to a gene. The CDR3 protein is CASSASPGQGGNEQFF. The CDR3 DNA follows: TGTGCCAGCAGCGCCTCTCCGGGACAGGGAGGCAATGAGCAGTTCTTC.

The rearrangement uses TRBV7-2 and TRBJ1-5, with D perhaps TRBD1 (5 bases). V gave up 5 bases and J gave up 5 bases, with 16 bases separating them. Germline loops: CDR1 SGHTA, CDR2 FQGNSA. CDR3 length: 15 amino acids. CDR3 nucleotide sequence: TGTGCCAGCAGCCCGCAACGGGGGTTTCATCAGCCCCAGCATTTT. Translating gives CASSPQRGFHQPQHF. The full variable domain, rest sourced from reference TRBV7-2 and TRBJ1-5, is GAGVSQSPSNKVTEKGKDVELRCDPISGHTALYWYRQSLGQGLEFLIYFQGNSAPDKSGLPSDRFSAERTGGSVSTLTIQRTQQEDSAVYLCASSPQRGFHQPQHFGDGTRLSIL.

This CDR3 reads CAAWTGEETQYF. Written as DNA, the CDR3 is TGTGCCGCTTGGACAGGGGAAGAGACCCAGTACTTC. The chain is built from TRBV30 and TRBJ2-5, with TRBD1 matching 9 bases. Unmatched junction bases numbered 4, after V lost 8 bases and J lost 3 bases. The CDR3 extends over 12 amino acids. CDR1 and CDR2 from the germline V gene are GTSNPN and SVGIG (reference sequence).

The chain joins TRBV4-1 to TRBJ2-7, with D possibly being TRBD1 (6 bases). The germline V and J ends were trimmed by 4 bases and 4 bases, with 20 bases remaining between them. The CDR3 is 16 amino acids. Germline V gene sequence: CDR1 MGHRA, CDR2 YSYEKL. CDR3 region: CASSRSQGFRSYEQYF. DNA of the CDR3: TGCGCCAGCAGCCGCTCGCAGGGGTTTCGGTCTTACGAGCAGTACTTC.